This is a list of T cell receptor beta chains from one sample in a study of stem cell transplantation in POMP-related autoinflammatory disease. Libraries were prepared by immunoSEQ multiplex PCR; TCRdb keeps only in-frame clonotypes and omits some of them. The sample consists of tens of thousands of clones, 80% to 85% of them appearing once. Sequenced here: CD4+ T cells from PBMCs, sampled before stem cell transplantation. These receptors were obtained from a human donor with POMP-related autoinflammation and immune dysregulation (PRAID). Both conserved end residues are part of each CDR3. The D gene is left open where the match is weak. Clone size is not always given. Where it is, it says once, few, many or a class for expanded clones.

>TRBV5-1|-|-|TRBJ1-3
TGCGCCAGCAGCGCTACCGGGCCTTTTATGGGAAACACCATATATTTT
CASSATGPFMGNTIYF
>TRBV6-1|TRBD1|-|TRBJ2-3
TGTGCCAGCAGGGACAGGCCGAAGGTAGATACGCAGTATTTT
CASRDRPKVDTQYF
>TRBV19|-|-|TRBJ1-4
TGTGCCAGTAGTATCGGCTCGGGAGTTTCAACTAATGAAAAACTGTTTTTT
CASSIGSGVSTNEKLFF
>TRBV6-6|TRBD1|-|TRBJ1-6
TGTGCCAGCAGCCTAGACAGGGACTATAATTCACCCCTCCACTTT
CASSLDRDYNSPLHF
>TRBV5-1|-|-|TRBJ2-5
TGCGCCAGCAGCTTGGCTGCAGGGGGGAATAAAGAGACCCAGTACTTC
CASSLAAGGNKETQYF
>TRBV12-5|-|-|TRBJ1-1
TGTGCTAGTGGTATCACAGTGAACACTGAAGCTTTCTTT
CASGITVNTEAFF
>TRBV29-1|-|-|TRBJ1-3
TGCAGCGTTGAGGGGGCGGACTTTCGTGGGGGCGCCATATATTTT
CSVEGADFRGGAIYF
>TRBV12-5|TRBD1|-|TRBJ2-2
TGTGCTAGTGGTCCTAAGGGGGCGCTGGATACCGGGGAGCTGTTTTTT
CASGPKGALDTGELFF
>TRBV5-4|TRBD1|-|TRBJ2-1
TGTGCCAGCAGCCCGGGACAGAGAGACAATGAGCAGTTCTTC
CASSPGQRDNEQFF
>TRBV6-1|-|-|TRBJ2-3
TGTGCCAGCAGTGAAGCTCTAGATACGCAGTATTTT
CASSEALDTQYF
>TRBV29-1|TRBD1|once|TRBJ2-5
TGCAGCGTGAGGGGGCAGGGTGGTCAAGAGACCCAGTACTTC
CSVRGQGGQETQYF
>TRBV5-1|-|-|TRBJ1-1
TGCGCCAGCAGCCCGGACCCCGGCCGCGAAGCTTTCTTT
CASSPDPGREAFF
>TRBV15|-|-|TRBJ1-3
TGTGCCACCAGCAGAGCTGTCTCTGGAAACACCATATATTTT
CATSRAVSGNTIYF
>TRBV2|-|-|TRBJ1-1
TGTGCCACCAATCTGGGAAGGGCAAAGACTGAAGCTTTCTTT
CATNLGRAKTEAFF
>TRBV28|TRBD1|-|TRBJ2-5
TGTGCCAGCACCCAGGACAGGCCAGAGACCCAGTACTTC
CASTQDRPETQYF
>TRBV19|-|-|TRBJ1-1
TGTGCCAGTAGTAACAGGTTGAACACTGAAGCTTTCTTT
CASSNRLNTEAFF
>TRBV5-8|TRBD1|-|TRBJ1-1
TGTGCCAGCAGCTTGACAGGGGGCTCGTACACTGAAGCTTTCTTT
CASSLTGGSYTEAFF
>TRBV6-4|-|-|TRBJ1-5
TGTGCCAGAAATCCACAGGGATGCCAGCCCCAGCATTTT
CARNPQGCQPQHF
>TRBV4-2|-|-|TRBJ1-6
TGTGCCAGCAGCCAGGAGAAGGGCGGGGGCCGACGGGCCCTCCACTTT
CASSQEKGGGRRALHF
>TRBV2|TRBD2|-|TRBJ2-5
TGTGCCAGCAGGGGGGGAACTAGCGGGAGGGCCAGTGAGACCCAGTACTTC
CASRGGTSGRASETQYF
>TRBV18|TRBD1|-|TRBJ2-7
TGTGCCAGCTCACCCTTTTTCGGGACAGGGGGCTTCGGGCAGTACTTC
CASSPFFGTGGFGQYF
>TRBV30|-|once|TRBJ1-5
TGTGCCTGGAGTGTACTCCCCGGGAGCAATCAGCCCCAGCATTTT
CAWSVLPGSNQPQHF
>TRBV6-5|TRBD2|-|TRBJ2-1
TGTGCCAGCAGTTACAGGCGGGAGAATGAGCAGTTCTTC
CASSYRRENEQFF
>TRBV19|TRBD2|-|TRBJ2-3
TGTGCCAGTAGTATAGATCTATCGGGGACAGGGGGACTAGCGGGAGCGTCAGATACGCAGTATTTT
CASSIDLSGTGGLAGASDTQYF
>TRBV12-5|-|few|TRBJ1-2
TGTGCTAGTGGTTTAACCCCATACTATGGCTACACCTTC
CASGLTPYYGYTF
>TRBV4-1|TRBD1|once|TRBJ2-1
TGCGCCAGCAGTCCCCCCGGACAGGTTCTGCGTGAGCAGTTCTTC
CASSPPGQVLREQFF
>TRBV9|-|-|TRBJ1-2
TGTGCCAGCAGCCCCCTGTTGATACGGATTGGGTACACCTTC
CASSPLLIRIGYTF
>TRBV10-3|TRBD2|few|TRBJ2-7
TGTGCCATCAGTGACCATCGGACTAGCGGTACCTACGAGCAGTACTTC
CAISDHRTSGTYEQYF
>TRBV7-2|TRBD1|-|TRBJ2-1
TGTGCCAGCAGCCGAGAGACAGGGTCCCCAAATGAGCAGTTCTTC
CASSRETGSPNEQFF
>TRBV28|TRBD1|-|TRBJ1-2
TGTGCCAGCAGTTTGACAGGGTTTGATGGCTACACCTTC
CASSLTGFDGYTF
>TRBV15|-|-|TRBJ1-4
TGTGCCACTTCGACAGCACTCAATGAAAAACTGTTTTTT
CATSTALNEKLFF
>TRBV11-3|TRBD2|-|TRBJ2-5
TGTGCCAGCAGCTTAATGGGGGCGGGAGGGGAAGAGACCCAGTACTTC
CASSLMGAGGEETQYF
>TRBV28|-|-|TRBJ2-2
TGTGCCAGCAGGACGGGGGACGGGGAGCTGTTTTTT
CASRTGDGELFF
>TRBV5-1|-|-|TRBJ1-1
TGCGCCAGCGCTCCCCAGGCCATAACTTCGGGCACTGAAGCTTTCTTT
CASAPQAITSGTEAFF
>TRBV6-5|-|-|TRBJ2-2
TGTGCCAGCAGAACAAGCACCGGGGAGCTGTTTTTT
CASRTSTGELFF
>TRBV30|-|-|TRBJ2-6
TGTGCCCAGTCCTCTGGGGCCAACGTCCTGACTTTC
CAQSSGANVLTF
>TRBV4-2|-|-|TRBJ1-4
TGTGCCAGCAGCCAAGGGTCGTTAGACAATGAAAAACTGTTTTTT
CASSQGSLDNEKLFF
>TRBV18|-|once|TRBJ1-3
TGTGCCAGCTCACCAGGGGTACCCGCCCTCCGCGCGGGAGTCTCTGGAAACACCATATATTTT
CASSPGVPALRAGVSGNTIYF
>TRBV7-8|-|-|TRBJ1-1
TGTGCCAGCAGCTCTCAGGGGATTATGAACACTGAAGCTTTCTTT
CASSSQGIMNTEAFF
>TRBV19|-|-|TRBJ2-5
TGTGCCAGTAGTATCCAAGAGACCCAGTACTTC
CASSIQETQYF
>TRBV27|-|-|TRBJ2-7
TGTGCCAGCAGTTTAGGGGGGCAGGTTGACGAGCAGTACTTC
CASSLGGQVDEQYF
>TRBV30|-|-|TRBJ1-1
TGTGCCTGGAGTGTACCGTGGCAGGGTGAAACTGAAGCTTTCTTT
CAWSVPWQGETEAFF
>TRBV4-1|-|-|TRBJ2-3
TGCGCCAGCAGCCATCTAACGGCAGGGGAAAATTCAGATACGCAGTATTTT
CASSHLTAGENSDTQYF
>TRBV9|-|few|TRBJ2-3
TGTGCCAGCAGCTCACCCCGAGATACGCAGTATTTT
CASSSPRDTQYF
>TRBV7-6|-|-|TRBJ2-1
TGTGCCGATCAAGGGGGTAGCGGATACAATGAGCAGTTCTTC
CADQGGSGYNEQFF
>TRBV6-5|-|once|TRBJ1-1
TGTGCCAGCAGCCTAACCGAGGGGGGGACTGAAGCTTTCTTT
CASSLTEGGTEAFF
>TRBV30|-|-|TRBJ1-1
TGTGCCTGGAGCCGGGGATCGGGGACTGAAGCTTTCTTT
CAWSRGSGTEAFF
>TRBV5-1|-|-|TRBJ2-3
TGCGCCAGCAGCATCGATGGGTTAGCGCCCCACACAGATACGCAGTATTTT
CASSIDGLAPHTDTQYF
>TRBV5-1|-|-|TRBJ2-7
TGCGCCAGCAGCTTGGTACTCGTCTTATGGCAGTACTTC
CASSLVLVLWQYF